Described below is a single T cell receptor (beta chain) sequence and its context. What it binds is unknown. V lost 5 bases, J lost 1 base, and 2 bases stayed unmatched. Germline CDR1 SQVTM, CDR2 ANQGSEA. The CDR3 consists of 14 residues. An amount of RNA that ranged from about 0.45 to 1 ug was reverse transcribed with random hexamers. The authors amplified TCR beta CDR3 across 54 Vbeta and 13 Jbeta using immunoSEQ multiplex PCR. In TCRdb, the immunoSEQ multiplex PCR reads were re-called with MiXCR into one record per CDR3 protein. The sample holds approximately 120,000 distinct CDR3 sequences, about 93% seen once. This entry belongs to a study of CD8 T cells in Susac syndrome. Sequencing of TCR beta was performed on blood CD8+ T cells and on blood CD4+ T cells. Findings of the study overall: The study recognized that the number of individuals in its TCR sequencing and HLA analysis was relatively small.

This receptor was taken from a human donor in good health. Material for sequencing was CD4+ T cells from PBMCs. J is TRBJ2-2 and V is TRBV29-1; 9 bases are shared with TRBD2. The CDR3, as DNA: TGCAGCGTTTTTAGCGGGAGGAACACCGGGGAGCTGTTTTTT. Protein: CSVFSGRNTGELFF.